This passage covers 21 T cell receptor beta chains from one sample sequenced in a study of CD8+ T cells in alopecia areata. TCR sequencing used cDNA made by reverse transcription of extracted RNA. Method: immunoSEQ multiplex PCR; TCRdb's copy keeps in-frame clones and lacks some. The sample consists of about 120,000 clones, about 47% of them appearing once. This specimen consisted of CD8+ T cells sorted from blood, obtained at week 0. The receptor set was obtained from a human donor with alopecia areata.

This chain connects TRBV14 to TRBJ2-1, with D maybe TRBD1 (6 bases). The CDR3 spans 18 residues. Germline CDR1 and CDR2: SGHDN and FVKESK. V gave up 0 bases and J gave up 5 bases, with 20 bases separating them. CDR3 residues: CASSQEGGESRGDNEQFF. The CDR3, as DNA: TGTGCCAGCAGCCAAGAAGGGGGAGAATCTCGGGGCGACAATGAGCAGTTCTTC.

This clone was counted a few times. The junction departs from the called germline gene at one end, perhaps through a read error. This sequence joins TRBV11-2 and TRBJ2-1; the match to TRBD2 covers 11 bases. CDR1 is SGHAT, CDR2 FQNNGV, per germline. The CDR3 consists of 15 residues. The CDR3 protein is CASSLAGGLLDEQFF. In DNA, the CDR3 is TGTGCCAGCAGTTTAGCGGGGGGGCTGTTGGATGAGCAGTTCTTC.

The rearrangement joins TRBV6-5 to TRBJ1-2; 8 bases map to TRBD1. In germline, CDR1 is MNHEY, CDR2 SVGAGI. V lost 7 bases, J lost 8 bases, and 9 bases stayed unmatched. This CDR3 region has 13 residues. In DNA form, the CDR3 reads TGTGCCAGCACCGAGACAGGGGACGGGGGCTACACCTTC. This translates into CASTETGDGGYTF.

This clone was detected a few times. This chain uses TRBV7-9 with TRBJ2-3; tentatively, D is TRBD2 (6 bases). In germline, CDR1 is SEHNR, CDR2 FQNEAQ (reference sequence). The CDR3 has 15 residues. Trimming took off 6 bases at V and 3 bases at J, with 16 bases between the two ends. Here the CDR3 DNA reads TGTGCCAGCAGTCCCCCGGGGGTATCGACAGATACGCAGTATTTT. Its protein product is CASSPPGVSTDTQYF.

The V and J genes are TRBV13 and TRBJ2-5; 8 positions agree with TRBD1. Germline V lookup: CDR1 PRHDT, CDR2 FYEKMQ (reference sequence). Unmatched junction bases numbered 12, after V lost 3 bases and J lost 6 bases. The CDR3 totals 16 residues. CDR3 amino acids: CASSLRTGKYKKTQYF. The CDR3 bases are TGTGCCAGCAGCTTGCGGACAGGGAAATACAAGAAGACCCAGTACTTC.

This clone was counted at least ten times. The chain uses TRBV27 and TRBJ1-5; the D gene is possibly TRBD1 (5 bases). Germline V CDR1 and CDR2: MNHEY, SMNVEV (reference sequence). V was cut by 4 bases and J by 3 bases, with 10 bases left in between. CDR3 length: 14 residues. The CDR3 sequence: CASSYGADNQPQHF. CDR3 in DNA: TGTGCCAGCAGTTACGGGGCGGACAATCAGCCCCAGCATTTT.

The chain has TRBV6-1 and TRBJ2-2; D ambiguous. This CDR3 has 13 amino acids. The V gene lost 6 bases and the J gene lost 5 bases, with 10 bases spanning the gap. Germline assignment: CDR1 MNHNS and CDR2 SASEGT. The CDR3 nucleotides are TGTGCCAGCAGCTTGCTAGGGACCGGGGAGCTGTTTTTT. The encoded protein is CASSLLGTGELFF.

J is TRBJ2-7 and V is TRBV4-1; D is uncertain. The CDR3 runs 13 residues. Germline V gene lookup returns CDR1 MGHRA and CDR2 YSYEKL. Trimming left V 1 base short and J 3 bases short, with 7 bases between. CDR3 bases: TGCGCCAGCAGCCAAGCGATGCGCTACGAGCAGTACTTC. As protein: CASSQAMRYEQYF.

This clone appeared a few times. V gene TRBV7-8 combines with J gene TRBJ2-7, with 12 nucleotides matching TRBD2. The CDR3 extends over 17 amino acids. V dropped 5 bases and J dropped 2; count of bases not matched to a gene: 10. The V gene's germline CDR1 is SGHVS and CDR2 FQNEAQ. For the CDR3, the DNA is TGTGCCAGCAGCCCTGGACTAGCGGGGTCCGGGACCTACGAGCAGTACTTC. It is translated as CASSPGLAGSGTYEQYF.

V usage is TRBV29-1 and J usage is TRBJ2-7; D unclear. The CDR3 covers 15 residues. Trimming pared 2 bases from V and 3 bases from J, leaving 17 bases between. CDR1 SQVTM and CDR2 ANQGSEA come from the germline V gene. The CDR3 DNA sequence: TGCAGCGTTGAATTGGAAAACAGTTTCGTCTACGAGCAGTACTTC. The encoded protein is CSVELENSFVYEQYF.

CDR3 sequence reads: CAWSVPPRGYEAFF. The CDR3 DNA is TGTGCCTGGAGTGTACCGCCAAGGGGTTATGAAGCTTTCTTT. The rearrangement joins TRBV30 to TRBJ1-1; tentative D call: TRBD1 (5 bases). The ends were cut back, 0 bases at V and 7 bases at J, with 15 bases in the middle. Germline lookup yields CDR1 GTSNPN and CDR2 SVGIG (reference sequence). This CDR3 contains 14 residues.

This chain uses TRBV4-1 with TRBJ2-7; the D is unclear. Per the germline V gene, CDR1 is MGHRA and CDR2 is YSYEKL. The CDR3 totals 16 residues. V dropped 1 base and J dropped 4 bases, with 17 bases sitting between them. The CDR3 protein is CASSQAIGLMGYEQYF. The CDR3 DNA reads TGCGCCAGCAGCCAAGCCATCGGCTTGATGGGTTACGAGCAGTACTTC.

In its sample, this clone was seen a few times. Other nucleotide sequences in the sample specify the same CDR3. The chain uses TRBV6-4 and TRBJ2-3; 12 positions agree with TRBD2. CDR3 length equals 16 residues. Germline loops: CDR1 MRHNA, CDR2 SNTAGT. The V and J ends lost 0 bases and 4 bases, in that order; junction bases with no gene match: 2. The DNA of the CDR3 is TGTGCCAGCAGTGACTCTCTAGCGGGGGGGCCAGATACGCAGTATTTT. It yields the protein CASSDSLAGGPDTQYF.

The J gene is TRBJ1-2, the V gene TRBV5-4, with 10 bases that match TRBD1. CDR1 is SGHNT and CDR2 is YYREEE in the germline V gene (reference sequence). V trimming: 4 bases; J trimming: 6 bases; junction bases outside the gene matches: 18. The CDR3 runs 18 residues. CDR3 loop: CASSPMDRGLVYSDGYTF. DNA of the CDR3: TGTGCCAGCAGCCCTATGGACAGGGGGTTAGTGTATAGTGATGGCTACACCTTC. The full variable domain, rest sourced from reference TRBV5-4 and TRBJ1-2, is ETGVTQSPTHLIKTRGQQVTLRCSSQSGHNTVSWYQQALGQGPQFIFQYYREEENGRGNFPPRFSGLQFPNYSSELNVNALELDDSALYLCASSPMDRGLVYSDGYTFGSGTRLTVV.

The chain uses TRBV7-9 and TRBJ2-7, with a tentative D call TRBD2 (5 bases). V lost 3 bases to trimming and J lost 4 bases, with 13 bases between them. Germline lookup yields CDR1 SEHNR and CDR2 FQNEAQ (reference sequence). This CDR3 spans 14 amino acids. CDR3 nucleotides: TGTGCCAGCAGCTTCGATCTAGCCGGGTACGAGCAGTACTTC. Translation: CASSFDLAGYEQYF.

CDR3 in amino acids: CASSLGDRAYEQYF. For the CDR3, the DNA is TGTGCCAGCAGCTTAGGAGACAGGGCCTACGAGCAGTACTTC. The V gene is TRBV13, the J gene TRBJ2-7; TRBD1 matches at 7 bases. Germline V gene data show CDR1 as PRHDT and CDR2 as FYEKMQ (reference sequence). The ends lost 0 bases at V and 2 bases at J; junction bases unmatched: 1. The CDR3 covers 14 residues.

V gene TRBV6-5 combines with J gene TRBJ2-5, with D perhaps TRBD1 (6 bases). The V and J ends lost 4 bases and 7 bases respectively, with 10 bases between them. CDR1 is MNHEY, CDR2 SVGAGI, per germline. This CDR3 has 12 amino acids. The CDR3: CASSSGEGTQYF. In nucleotides, the CDR3 is TGTGCCAGCAGTTCAGGGGAAGGGACCCAGTACTTC.

The genes are TRBV5-6 and TRBJ2-7; a possible D gene is TRBD1 (6 bases). Germline values: CDR1 SGHDT, CDR2 YYEEEE. The length of the CDR3 is 13 residues. Trimming stripped 0 bases from V and 3 bases from J, with 7 bases between. In DNA, the CDR3 is TGTGCCAGCAGCTTGGAGGGGGTCTACGAGCAGTACTTC. Amino acid sequence: CASSLEGVYEQYF.

This clone was seen only once. This rearrangement joins TRBV2 to TRBJ2-1; D is possibly TRBD2 (5 bases). Trimming removed 3 bases from V and 5 bases from J, with 14 bases in between. The CDR3 runs to 15 residues. Looked up from germline, CDR1 is SNHLY and CDR2 is FYNNEI. The DNA of the CDR3 is TGTGCCAGCAGTGACCAGCTGGAGGAAGACAATGAGCAGTTCTTC. Protein: CASSDQLEEDNEQFF.

The chain recombines TRBV25-1 with TRBJ1-2; D perhaps matches TRBD1 (6 bases). The V gene's germline CDR1 is MGHDK and CDR2 SYGVNS. Trimming shortened V by 7 bases and J by 4 bases, and 13 bases separated the two germline ends. CDR3 size: 13 residues. As DNA, the CDR3 is TGTGCCAGCACCCCAAGGGGGGGCTATGGCTACACCTTC. Encoded protein: CASTPRGGYGYTF.

The chain carries TRBV7-2 and TRBJ1-6, with D perhaps matching TRBD1 (5 bases). The CDR3 is 15 amino acids. Trimming removed 5 bases from V and 9 bases from J, with 17 bases in between. Per the germline V gene, CDR1 is SGHTA and CDR2 is FQGNSA. The CDR3 loop reads CASSPGGVVGSPLHF. The CDR3 DNA follows: TGTGCCAGCAGCCCTGGGGGGGTAGTGGGTTCACCCCTCCACTTT.